This entry features one TCR beta chain sequence. Its binding antigen is unknown. No qualities accompany the bases; no much larger clone lies one base away. The CDR3 regions of human TCRbeta chains were analyzed by immunosequencing. In the original analysis: TCRs in the repertoires were compared against a reference library of SARS-CoV-2-specific TCRs that had been generated with the MIRA antigen-specificity platform. Breadth was defined as the fraction of unique TCRs that were SARS-CoV-2-associated. Depth was defined as the fraction of total T cells that were SARS-CoV-2-associated. Each spike-specific TCR was assigned to its reactive spike region and to a CD4 or CD8 class using the MIRA data. Log10-transformed breadth and depth values were compared by one-way ANOVA with Sidak's multiple comparisons tests. Drawn from immuneACCESS, this table holds only the in-frame rearrangements with V and J called that TCRdb kept. Clones are partly lost; checked studies trace under half to an unresolved V gene and leave the rest unexplained. V and J calls and clone size come straight from that table; D and trimming were deduced from the DNA. The sample has approximately 200,000 clones on record, 85% to 95% of them singletons. The ten most abundant clones make up roughly 1% of the sample.

This sample is part of a study of T cell responses to AZD1222 COVID-19 vaccine (dated by TCRdb to the early 2020s). Describing the broader study: A total of just over 230 trial participants underwent TCR sequencing, of whom some 210 received two doses of AZD1222 and around 26 received two doses of the MenACWY control vaccine. Enrollment into the trials was organized by age into subgroups of 18-55, 56-69 and 70-plus years, and those subgroups contained about 160, 30 and 59 TCR-sequenced participants, respectively.

Summary of the overall study and its limitations: Reportedly, almost half of the unique spike-specific TCRs recognized epitopes lying outside the regions that are mutated in the B.1.351 and B.1.1.7 variants. In the small 56-69-year group, the increase in depth fell short of significance, most likely because of low power. Most participants were white British and females outnumbered males, and the authors suggested that clonal diversity may have been underestimated. Only 5 to 7 AZD1222 recipients were SARS-CoV-2 seropositive at baseline, limiting conclusions about previously exposed vaccinees. CD4 TCRs associated with the vaccine covered the entire spike protein, and the dominant responses were in regions 160-218 and 743-854. After two AZD1222 doses, spike-specific TCR breadth and depth were significantly higher than at day 0 and than in MenACWY recipients. Because no samples from the day 14 peak response were available, repertoires could be characterized only after the peak T cell response.

CDR1 and CDR2 (MNHEY, SMNVEV) derive from the germline V gene (reference sequence). V sheds 1 base and J sheds 10 bases, leaving 17 bases between their ends. The CDR3 measures 16 amino acids from cysteine to phenylalanine. Just the 48-base CDR3 DNA is kept, in frame starting at base 1. The time point label corresponds to: about 28 days (+/-7) after the second vaccine dose. AZD1222 recipients given second doses at about 4 weeks or at about 12 weeks were pooled, since spike-specific TCR depth and breadth were not found to differ between the two schedules. Vaccinee samples were obtained from the UK trials COV001 and COV002, which included a single-blind randomized controlled phase 2/3 trial of AZD1222 (ChAdOx1 nCoV-19) in healthy adults. For TCRbeta chain sequencing, PBMC samples from trial participants were taken at day 0 and at day 28 after the second dose.

The sequencing here drew on peripheral blood, taken 28 days after the second AZD1222 dose. The V gene is TRBV27 and the J gene is TRBJ1-6, with the D gene uncertain. This TCR derives from an adult who received the AZD1222 COVID-19 vaccine. Here is the DNA: TGTGCCAGCAGTTTATGGGGAGAGGGAGTTCGCTCACCCCTCCACTTT. This is translated as CASSLWGEGVRSPLHF.